Below, one TCR beta chain is given with its context. Original methodology: By means of reference gene primer amplification, nucleated cell counts were estimated. The protocol was immunoSEQ multiplex PCR, while the TCRdb copy is restricted to in-frame clones and leaves out a portion. Clonal size and the V and J genes are those of that table, whereas D and trimming came from the DNA. This repertoire shows 200,000 to 250,000 clones, about 90% found once; its top ten account for 0.83%. This record comes from a study of blood T cell repertoires in COVID-19. Looking at the study overall: Samples representing acute and convalescent COVID-19 were sourced from the United States, Italy and Spain. PBMCs, B-cell-depleted T cells, or T cells provided the cDNA or gDNA that made up the material.

V lost 2 bases and J lost 3, with 14 bases in between. This CDR3 region has 16 residues. CDR1 MNHNS and CDR2 SASEGT come from the germline V gene. A Seattle source enrolled patients during active infection and followed them longitudinally. Sequencing input: peripheral blood. V usage is TRBV6-1 and J usage is TRBJ1-5; D is unresolved. This clonotype originated in a young man with COVID-19, enrolled during active disease. In DNA form, the CDR3 reads TGTGCCAGCAGTGAATCTCGGGGTCGGCTCAATCAGCCCCAGCATTTT. Amino acid sequence: CASSESRGRLNQPQHF.